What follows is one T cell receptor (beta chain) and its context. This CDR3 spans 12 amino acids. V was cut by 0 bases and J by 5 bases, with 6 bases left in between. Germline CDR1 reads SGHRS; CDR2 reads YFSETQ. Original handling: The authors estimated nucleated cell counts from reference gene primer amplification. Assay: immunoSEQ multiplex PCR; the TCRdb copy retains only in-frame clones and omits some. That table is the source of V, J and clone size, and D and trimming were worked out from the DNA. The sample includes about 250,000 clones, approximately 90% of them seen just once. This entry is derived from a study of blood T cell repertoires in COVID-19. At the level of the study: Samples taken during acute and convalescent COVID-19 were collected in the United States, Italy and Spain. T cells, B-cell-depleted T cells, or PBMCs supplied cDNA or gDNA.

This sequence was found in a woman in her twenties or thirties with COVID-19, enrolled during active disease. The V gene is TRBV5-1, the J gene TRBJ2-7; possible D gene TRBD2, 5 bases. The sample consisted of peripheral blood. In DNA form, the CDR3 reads TGCGCCAGCAGCTTGGCCGGGGACGAGCAGTACTTC. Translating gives CASSLAGDEQYF.